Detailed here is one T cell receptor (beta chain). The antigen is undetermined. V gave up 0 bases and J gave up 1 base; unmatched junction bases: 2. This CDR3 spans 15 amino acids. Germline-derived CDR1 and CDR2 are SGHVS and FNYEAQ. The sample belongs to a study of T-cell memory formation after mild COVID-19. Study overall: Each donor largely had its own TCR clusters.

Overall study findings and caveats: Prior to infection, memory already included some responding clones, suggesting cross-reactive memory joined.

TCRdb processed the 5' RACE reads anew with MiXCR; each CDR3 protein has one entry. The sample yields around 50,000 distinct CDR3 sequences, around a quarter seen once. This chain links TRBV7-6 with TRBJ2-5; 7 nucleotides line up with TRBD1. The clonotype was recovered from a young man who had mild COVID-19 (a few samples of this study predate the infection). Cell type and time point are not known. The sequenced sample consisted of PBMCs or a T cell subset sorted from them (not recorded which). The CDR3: CASSLAGQFQETQYF. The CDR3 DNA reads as TGTGCCAGCAGCTTAGCGGGACAGTTCCAAGAGACCCAGTACTTC.